Below are 24 T cell receptor beta chains sequenced from a single sample in a study of cytomegalovirus exposure and HLA in healthy donors. This table comes from immunoSEQ multiplex PCR, and its TCRdb copy is limited to in-frame clones, with some not included. Of 110,000 or so clones detected, more than 75% appear once; the ten largest clones hold roughly 5.3%. The specimen sequenced was PBMCs. Every receptor here comes from a young man in good health and CMV-seronegative.

The chain employs TRBV19 and TRBJ2-7; 9 bases are a match to TRBD2. The CDR3 runs to 15 residues. V shed 3 bases and J 7 bases; nucleotides not matched to a gene: 10. Germline V CDR1 and CDR2: LNHDA, SQIVND (reference sequence). CDR3 region: CASSMGRGGLLEQYF. The CDR3 region has the DNA TGTGCCAGTAGTATGGGGCGGGGGGGCCTCTTGGAGCAGTACTTC. The entire variable domain, with the rest obtained from reference TRBV19 and TRBJ2-7, is as follows: DGGITQSPKYLFRKEGQNVTLSCEQNLNHDAMYWYRQDPGQGLRLIYYSQIVNDFQKGDIAEGYSVSREKKESFPLTVTSAQKNPTAFYLCASSMGRGGLLEQYFGPGTRLTVT.

CDR3 nucleotide sequence: TGTGCCAGCAGCTTGGGTGGTTGGAACGAGGGTGAAAAACTGTTTTTT. It specifies CASSLGGWNEGEKLFF. The chain combines TRBV5-4 with TRBJ1-4; no clear D. Germline V gene lookup returns CDR1 SGHNT and CDR2 YYREEE (reference sequence). V was pared by 0 bases and J by 7 bases, with 16 bases between. The CDR3 runs to 16 residues.

This sequence joins TRBV5-4 and TRBJ2-1, with 7 bases that match TRBD1. This CDR3 is 14 amino acids long. Unmatched junction bases numbered 3, after V lost 2 bases and J lost 4 bases. The germline V gene has CDR1 SGHNT and CDR2 YYREEE (reference sequence). Here the CDR3 DNA reads TGTGCCAGCAGCTTCCGGGACAGTTACAATGAGCAGTTCTTC. Residues: CASSFRDSYNEQFF.

The chain combines TRBV11-2 with TRBJ2-3; 7 bases line up with TRBD2. CDR1 and CDR2 (germline): SGHAT, FQNNGV. After removal of 3 bases from V and 3 bases from J, the junction contained 3 bases not matched to a gene. The CDR3 runs 14 residues. Written as DNA, the CDR3 is TGTGCCAGCAGCTTGACCGGGGGGACAGATACGCAGTATTTT. Protein sequence: CASSLTGGTDTQYF.

The rearrangement uses TRBV19 and TRBJ2-1; no clear D gene. V was pared by 6 bases and J by 6 bases, with 24 bases between. The CDR3 consists of 17 residues. CDR1 is LNHDA, CDR2 SQIVND, per germline (reference sequence). This CDR3 is CASSPLGQRPLSNEQFF. CDR3 bases: TGTGCCAGTAGCCCCCTTGGTCAGCGACCACTTTCCAATGAGCAGTTCTTC.

This clone appeared a few times. The CDR3 loop is CASSGTANYGYTF. CDR3 sequence (DNA): TGTGCCAGCAGTGGGACAGCTAACTATGGCTACACCTTC. The chain recombines TRBV6-1 with TRBJ1-2, with D perhaps matching TRBD1 (6 bases). The length of the CDR3 is 13 residues. Germline CDR1 reads MNHNS; CDR2 reads SASEGT. V lost 4 bases and J 0 bases, leaving 6 bases between the germline ends.

The V and J genes are TRBV11-1 and TRBJ2-5; D gene unclear. The CDR3 length is 13 residues. The V gene lost 5 bases and the J gene lost 1 base, with 8 bases spanning the gap. Per germline, CDR1 SGHAT and CDR2 FQDESV (reference sequence). The CDR3 loop reads CASSPSFQETQYF. The DNA for the CDR3 is TGTGCCAGCAGCCCGTCGTTCCAAGAGACCCAGTACTTC.

The chain links TRBV11-2 to TRBJ1-2, with D maybe TRBD1 (5 bases). This CDR3 has 15 amino acids. Germline CDR1 and CDR2: SGHAT and FQNNGV. Trimming pared 0 bases from V and 8 bases from J, leaving 16 bases between. The CDR3 here is CASSLDFGRAGGYTF. CDR3 nucleotides: TGTGCCAGCAGCTTAGATTTTGGCAGGGCAGGAGGCTACACCTTC.

V usage is TRBV5-6 and J usage is TRBJ2-7; no firm D call. The CDR3 totals 12 residues. In germline, CDR1 is SGHDT, CDR2 YYEEEE. V was cut by 4 bases and J by 3 bases, with 8 bases left in between. CDR3 sequence reads: CASSLDGYEQYF. CDR3 nucleotide sequence: TGTGCCAGCAGCCTAGACGGCTACGAGCAGTACTTC.

The rearrangement joins TRBV29-1 to TRBJ2-1; 13 bases line up with TRBD2. Trimming at V came to 3 bases and at J to 1 base, leaving 3 bases not matched to a gene. The germline V gene encodes CDR1 SQVTM and CDR2 ANQGSEA. The CDR3 is 16 amino acids. The CDR3 is CSVEGTSGKSYNEQFF. The CDR3, as DNA: TGCAGCGTTGAGGGGACTAGCGGGAAGTCCTACAATGAGCAGTTCTTC.

The sample holds one count of this clone. CDR3 protein: CASSEYDSHTGELFF. CDR3 nucleotides: TGTGCCAGCAGTGAATATGACAGCCATACCGGGGAGCTGTTTTTT. V is TRBV2 and J is TRBJ2-2; D is perhaps TRBD1 (5 bases). Germline CDR1 SNHLY, CDR2 FYNNEI. V lost 2 bases and J lost 5, with 12 bases in between. The CDR3 loop spans 15 amino acids.

The chain is built from TRBV29-1 and TRBJ1-1; TRBD1 is a possible D gene (6 bases). This CDR3 spans 14 amino acids. Trimming took off 3 bases at V and 1 base at J, with 12 bases between the two ends. In germline, CDR1 is SQVTM, CDR2 ANQGSEA. CDR3 sequence: CSVDFRGSNTEAFF. The CDR3 nucleotides are TGCAGCGTTGATTTCAGGGGTTCGAACACTGAAGCTTTCTTT.

The J gene is TRBJ2-7, the V gene TRBV12-5; D not certain. This CDR3 has 15 residues. V was shortened by 7 bases and J by 0 bases, with 16 bases between the two germline ends. CDR1 LGHNT and CDR2 FRNRAP come from the germline V gene. In DNA form, the CDR3 reads TGTGCTAGTGCCACCGCAAAGGAGTTCTCCTACGAGCAGTACTTC. Amino acids: CASATAKEFSYEQYF. The whole variable domain, filled in from reference TRBV12-5 and TRBJ2-7, reads DARVTQTPRHKVTEMGQEVTMRCQPILGHNTVFWYRQTMMQGLELLAYFRNRAPLDDSGMPKDRFSAEMPDATLATLKIQPSEPRDSAVYFCASATAKEFSYEQYFGPGTRLTVT.

The V call is TRBV19, the J call TRBJ2-7; TRBD1 might be the D (5 bases). This CDR3 is built from 14 residues. Germline CDR1 and CDR2: LNHDA and SQIVND (reference sequence). With 3 bases removed from V and 5 bases from J, the gap between germline ends came to 14 bases. The CDR3 is CASSMDTSWDEQYF. DNA of the CDR3: TGTGCCAGTAGTATGGACACCTCGTGGGACGAGCAGTACTTC.

The chain has TRBV7-9 and TRBJ1-3, with a tentative D call TRBD1 (5 bases). Trimming left V 5 bases short and J 0 bases short, with 14 bases between. The CDR3 runs to 16 residues. Germline CDR1 reads SEHNR; CDR2 reads FQNEAQ (reference sequence). Here the CDR3 reads CASSRGGAISGNTIYF. In DNA, the CDR3 is TGTGCCAGCAGCCGGGGGGGAGCGATCTCTGGAAACACCATATATTTT.

About this clone: The same CDR3 is also encoded by other DNA sequences in this sample. The V and J genes are TRBV19 and TRBJ1-4; no firm D call. Germline V CDR1 and CDR2: LNHDA, SQIVND (reference sequence). Deletions cut 1 base from V and 0 bases from J, with 6 bases between. There are 15 residues in the CDR3. This CDR3 is CASSIGTATNEKLFF. The CDR3 DNA sequence: TGTGCCAGTAGTATAGGCACAGCAACTAATGAAAAACTGTTTTTT.

The chain is built from TRBV6-1 and TRBJ1-3, with unresolved D. Germline CDR1 and CDR2: MNHNS and SASEGT. CDR3 length equals 16 residues. V was trimmed by 2 bases and J by 2 bases, leaving 13 bases between them. CDR3 sequence (DNA): TGTGCCAGCAGTGAAAACCTCGGTTCGACTGGAAACACCATATATTTT. Translating it yields CASSENLGSTGNTIYF.

The chain employs TRBV18 and TRBJ1-1, with 12 bases identical to TRBD1. The CDR3 has 16 amino acids. The V and J ends lost 3 bases and 5 bases, in that order; junction bases with no gene match: 7. Germline V gene data show CDR1 as KGHSH and CDR2 as LQKENI. CDR3 sequence: CASSPGTGGRKTEAFF. The CDR3 DNA reads as TGTGCCAGCTCACCGGGGACAGGGGGCAGGAAAACTGAAGCTTTCTTT.

The chain combines TRBV19 with TRBJ1-5; no definite D call. Germline V gene sequence: CDR1 LNHDA, CDR2 SQIVND (reference sequence). V was cut by 4 bases and J by 0 bases, with 16 bases left in between. CDR3 length equals 17 residues. The CDR3 reads CASSTDSRRYSNQPQHF. The CDR3 region has the DNA TGTGCCAGTAGTACGGATAGCAGACGTTATAGCAATCAGCCCCAGCATTTT.

This sequence joins TRBV10-3 and TRBJ1-2, with 7 bases identical to TRBD1. J gave up 2 bases and V 10 bases, and 4 bases lay outside the gene matches. The CDR3 has 12 residues. Germline V gene lookup returns CDR1 ENHRY and CDR2 SYGVKD. The CDR3 DNA reads TGTGCCACCTGGACAGGAAACTATGGCTACACCTTC. Translating gives CATWTGNYGYTF.

This clone was counted a few times. This chain uses TRBV5-4 with TRBJ1-2; TRBD1 aligns across 9 bases. The germline CDR1 and CDR2 sequences are SGHNT and YYREEE (reference sequence). This CDR3 spans 14 amino acids. V dropped 3 bases and J dropped 7; count of bases not matched to a gene: 7. The CDR3 here is CASSSRQGEAGYTF. CDR3 sequence (DNA): TGTGCCAGCAGCTCCCGACAGGGGGAGGCTGGCTACACCTTC.

V is TRBV6-5 and J is TRBJ1-2; D is unclear. Germline loops: CDR1 MNHEY, CDR2 SVGAGI. This CDR3 spans 13 amino acids. The V gene lost 6 bases and the J gene lost 0 bases, with 8 bases spanning the gap. In DNA, the CDR3 is TGTGCCAGCAGGAACAGTGCTAACTATGGCTACACCTTC. Residues: CASRNSANYGYTF.

The chain combines TRBV14 with TRBJ2-1, with TRBD1 matching 7 bases. Germline loops: CDR1 SGHDN, CDR2 FVKESK. V lost 4 bases, J lost 4 bases, and 16 bases stayed unmatched. The CDR3 sequence is 18 residues long. As DNA, the CDR3 is TGTGCCAGCAGCCCCTTACAGGGGCAATCACGCCATTACAATGAGCAGTTCTTC. It yields the protein CASSPLQGQSRHYNEQFF.

The chain has TRBV12-5 and TRBJ1-4, with a tentative D call TRBD1 (5 bases). Germline assignment: CDR1 LGHNT and CDR2 FRNRAP. V gave up 3 bases and J gave up 8 bases, with 10 bases separating them. This CDR3 is 13 amino acids long. The DNA for the CDR3 is TGTGCTAGTGGTTTAGGTGGGGGGGAAAAACTGTTTTTT. Protein: CASGLGGGEKLFF.